What follows is one T cell receptor (beta chain) and its context. What it recognizes is unknown. Some clones are missing from TCRdb's copy, which holds only in-frame ones; the method was immunoSEQ multiplex PCR. The sample holds 200,000 to 250,000 clones, less than 95% seen once. The data were taken from a study of T cell responses to AZD1222 COVID-19 vaccine. Regarding the study as a whole: The breadth and depth of Spike-specific TCRs increased once two AZD1222 doses had been given. Regions 160-218 and 743-854 held dominance among vaccine-associated CD4 TCRs, which spanned spike. The sample set comprised mostly white British donors with more females, and clonal diversity was possibly underestimated. Recipients of AZD1222 seropositive at baseline numbered only 5 or 6.

The clonotype originates from an adult who received the MenACWY meningococcal vaccine as a control. The source was peripheral blood, collected 28 days after the second dose of the MenACWY control vaccine.

The CDR3: CATTTTAGDYNEQFF. The DNA of the CDR3 is TGTGCCACCACCACTACAGCGGGAGACTACAATGAGCAGTTCTTC. The V call is TRBV6-4, the J call TRBJ2-1; 8 nucleotides align to TRBD2. J lost 3 bases, V lost 10 bases, and 11 bases had no gene match. The CDR3 sequence is 15 residues long. Germline V gives CDR1 MRHNA, CDR2 SNTAGT.